This T cell receptor (beta chain) comes out of a study of blood T cell repertoires in COVID-19. Study details: There were acute and convalescent COVID-19 samples, and they came from the United States, Italy and Spain.

In the original workflow: How many nucleated cells were present was estimated from reference gene primer amplification. The data were produced by immunoSEQ multiplex PCR, yet TCRdb's version contains in-frame clones alone and is incomplete. The V and J calls and the clone size are those of that table, but D and trimming were determined from the DNA. The data hold around 68,000 clones, with about nine tenths observed a single time. Details on this clone: The sample holds other DNA sequences that translate to the same CDR3.

Germline V lookup: CDR1 SGHTA, CDR2 FQGNSA. The CDR3 has 15 residues. V was trimmed by 5 bases and J by 4 bases, leaving 15 bases between them. The V and J genes are TRBV7-2 and TRBJ2-1; no definite D call. This receptor was identified in a man aged 50-59 years with active COVID-19. The sequenced sample consisted of peripheral blood. The CDR3 loop reads CASSAAAYSYNEQFF. Here the CDR3 DNA reads TGTGCCAGCAGCGCCGCTGCGTACTCTTACAATGAGCAGTTCTTC.